This TCR beta chain was captured by sequencing in a study of blood T cell repertoires in COVID-19 (dated by TCRdb to between 2020 and 2021). Some background on the complete study: Samples covering the acute and convalescent phases of COVID-19 were provided by collaborators in the United States, Italy and Spain. The prospective study material was composed of cDNA or gDNA derived from T cells, B-cell-depleted T cells, or PBMCs. Subjects who had been exposed to COVID-19, were actively infected with it, or had recovered from it provided the deeply sampled blood TCRbeta repertoires that made up the dataset. The repertoires were released in a freely available public database meant as a resource for research on the immune response to SARS-CoV-2. The samples were drawn from the first 160 participants of the ongoing ImmuneRACE study and from 1,254 subjects provided by 6 global collaborators. Nearly every sample came with metadata listing a de-identified subject ID, COVID-19 status, age in years and sex. Where available, HLA class I and class II types were taken from metadata supplied by the sample provider and were not determined by assay-based typing.

Collaborating institutions collected whole blood in K2EDTA tubes following their own protocols. Collaborator samples were shipped for TCRbeta analysis as frozen whole blood, isolated PBMCs, or DNA extracted from either sample type. The paper as a whole reports these results and caveats: The amount of clinical and demographic metadata varied by source and participant and was provided uncurated.

The cysteine opens and the phenylalanine closes a CDR3 of 16 amino acids. Kept here is only the CDR3 DNA, which spans 48 bases and is read in frame from base 1. The germline V gene (reference sequence) gives CDR1 as SEHNR and CDR2 as FQNEAQ. Ends trimmed: V by 3 bases, J by 5 bases; bases unmatched to a gene: 10. Details on this clone: Which antigen it targets is not known. One base away there is no much larger clone; base qualities are not given.

TCRbeta CDR3 regions were amplified from genomic DNA by means of the immunoSEQ Assay, a bias-controlled multiplex PCR. The source study handled its data this way. Within the assay, amplification of reference gene primers was used to estimate how many nucleated cells each sample contained. To quantify the absolute abundance of each unique TCRbeta CDR3 rearrangement, sequence reads were collapsed and filtered. For each sample, productive Simpson clonality was calculated by taking the square root of Simpson's diversity index across productive rearrangements. TCRdb holds this immuneACCESS table with in-frame rearrangements only. Some clones are missing; in checked studies, unresolved V genes explain under half, and the rest has no known cause. The V and J calls and clone size come from that table; D and trimming were worked out from the DNA. This sample has tens of thousands of clones in its table, and 90% of those were observed once. The ten largest account for under 5% of the sample.

The sample taken for sequencing was peripheral blood. In this chain, TRBV7-9 is recombined with TRBJ2-3, and 8 junction bases match TRBD2. This receptor was obtained from a human donor in a cohort sampled during active COVID-19. The CDR3 region: CASSLEALGRGDTQYF. The sequenced DNA is TGTGCCAGCAGCTTGGAGGCCCTCGGGAGGGGAGATACGCAGTATTTT.